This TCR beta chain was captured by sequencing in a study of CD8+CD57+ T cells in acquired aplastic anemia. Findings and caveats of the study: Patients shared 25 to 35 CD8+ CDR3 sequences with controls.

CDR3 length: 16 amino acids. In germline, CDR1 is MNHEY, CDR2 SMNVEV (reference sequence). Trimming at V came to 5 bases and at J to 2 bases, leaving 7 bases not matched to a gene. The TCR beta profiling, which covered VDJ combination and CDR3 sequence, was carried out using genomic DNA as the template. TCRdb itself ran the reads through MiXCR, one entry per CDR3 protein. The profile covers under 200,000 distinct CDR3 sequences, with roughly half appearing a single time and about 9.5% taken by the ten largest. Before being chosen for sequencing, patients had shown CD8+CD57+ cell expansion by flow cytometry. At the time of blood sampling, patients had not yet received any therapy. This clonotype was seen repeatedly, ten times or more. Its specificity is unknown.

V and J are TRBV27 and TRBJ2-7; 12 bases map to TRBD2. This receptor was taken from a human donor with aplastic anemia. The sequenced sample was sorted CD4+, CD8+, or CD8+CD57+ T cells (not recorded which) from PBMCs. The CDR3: CASSPQTSGSAYEQYF. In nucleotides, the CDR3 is TGTGCCAGCAGTCCGCAGACTAGCGGGAGCGCCTACGAGCAGTACTTC.